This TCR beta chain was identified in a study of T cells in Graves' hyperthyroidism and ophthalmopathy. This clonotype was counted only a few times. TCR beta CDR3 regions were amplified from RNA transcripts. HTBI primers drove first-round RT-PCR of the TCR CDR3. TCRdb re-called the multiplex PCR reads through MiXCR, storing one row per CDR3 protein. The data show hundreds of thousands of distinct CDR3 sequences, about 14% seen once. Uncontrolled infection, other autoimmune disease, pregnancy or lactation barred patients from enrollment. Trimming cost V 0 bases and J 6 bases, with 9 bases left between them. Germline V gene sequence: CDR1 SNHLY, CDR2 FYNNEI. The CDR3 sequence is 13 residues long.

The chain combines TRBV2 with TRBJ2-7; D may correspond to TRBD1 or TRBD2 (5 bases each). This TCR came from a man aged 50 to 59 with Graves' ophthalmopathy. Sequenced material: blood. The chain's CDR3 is CASSEALGGEQYF. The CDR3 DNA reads TGTGCCAGCAGTGAAGCGCTTGGGGGCGAGCAGTACTTC. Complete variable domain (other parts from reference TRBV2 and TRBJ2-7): EPEVTQTPSHQVTQMGQEVILRCVPISNHLYFYWYRQILGQKVEFLVSFYNNEISEKSEIFDDQFSVERPDGSNFTLKIRSTKLEDSAMYFCASSEALGGEQYFGPGTRLTVT.